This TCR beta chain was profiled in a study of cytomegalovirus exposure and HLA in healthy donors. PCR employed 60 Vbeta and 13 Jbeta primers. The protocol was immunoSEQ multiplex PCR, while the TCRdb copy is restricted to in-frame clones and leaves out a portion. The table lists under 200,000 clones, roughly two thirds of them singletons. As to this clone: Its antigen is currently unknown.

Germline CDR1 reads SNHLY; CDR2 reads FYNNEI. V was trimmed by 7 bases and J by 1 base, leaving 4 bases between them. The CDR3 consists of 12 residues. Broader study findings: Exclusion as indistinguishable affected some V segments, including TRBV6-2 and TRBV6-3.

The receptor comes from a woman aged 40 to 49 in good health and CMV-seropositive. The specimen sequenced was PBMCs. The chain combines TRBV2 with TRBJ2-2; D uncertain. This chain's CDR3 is CASNRNTGELFF. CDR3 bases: TGTGCCAGCAACAGGAACACCGGGGAGCTGTTTTTT.